The 23 T cell receptor beta chains below all came from one sample that was sequenced in a study of cytomegalovirus exposure and HLA in healthy donors. In the PCR, 60 Vbeta and 13 Jbeta primers were used. Method: immunoSEQ multiplex PCR; TCRdb's copy keeps in-frame clones and lacks some. The sample includes over 150,000 clones, 70% to 80% of them seen just once. The sample was PBMCs. The receptors were sampled from a woman aged 50 to 60 in good health and CMV-seronegative.

The chain recombines TRBV18 with TRBJ2-5; 8 bases line up with TRBD2. The CDR3 is 16 amino acids. J was trimmed by 4 bases and V by 0 bases; bases with no gene match: 7. Germline V gene sequence: CDR1 KGHSH, CDR2 LQKENI. The CDR3 here is CASSPPSSGGPETQYF. The CDR3 coding sequence is TGTGCCAGCTCACCACCATCGAGCGGGGGTCCAGAGACCCAGTACTTC.

The CDR3, as DNA: TGTGCCAGCAGCACACAGGGTGGAGGACTCGGAGAGACCCAGTACTTC. It encodes CASSTQGGGLGETQYF. The gene calls are TRBV7-8 and TRBJ2-5, with TRBD1 as a possible D gene (6 bases). The V and J ends lost 5 bases and 4 bases respectively, with 20 bases between them. The CDR3 spans 16 residues. CDR1 is SGHVS and CDR2 is FQNEAQ in the germline V gene.

V and J are TRBV5-1 and TRBJ2-5; D not resolved. The CDR3 totals 15 residues. With 4 bases removed from V and 2 bases from J, the gap between germline ends came to 15 bases. Germline CDR1 is SGHRS and CDR2 is YFSETQ. CDR3 nucleotide sequence: TGCGCCAGCAGCGAACAGAACCCGGCACAAGAGACCCAGTACTTC. Translation: CASSEQNPAQETQYF.

The chain links TRBV5-1 to TRBJ2-1, with 7 nucleotides matching TRBD2. Germline V gene sequence: CDR1 SGHRS, CDR2 YFSETQ. Germline trimming cut 8 bases from V and 0 bases from J; bases unmatched to any gene: 5. The length of the CDR3 is 14 residues. The CDR3 sequence is CASDGGSSYNEQFF. In DNA form, the CDR3 reads TGCGCCAGTGACGGGGGGAGCTCCTACAATGAGCAGTTCTTC.

J is TRBJ2-3 and V is TRBV4-3, with D perhaps TRBD1 (5 bases). The germline CDR1 and CDR2 sequences are LGHNA and YSLEER. The CDR3 is 17 amino acids. Trimming removed 0 bases at V and 4 bases at J, with 17 bases between. The CDR3 DNA reads as TGCGCCAGCAGCCAAGATTCAGGGATAAGTTTCGCAGATACGCAGTATTTT. Amino acid sequence: CASSQDSGISFADTQYF.

The CDR3 spells CASTVPGVYNEQFF. The DNA of the CDR3 is TGTGCCAGCACGGTCCCAGGGGTTTACAATGAGCAGTTCTTC. This chain uses TRBV7-8 with TRBJ2-1; tentative D call: TRBD1 (6 bases). This CDR3 spans 14 amino acids. The V end lost 7 bases, the J end lost 4 bases, and 14 bases lay between the germline ends. In germline, CDR1 is SGHVS, CDR2 FQNEAQ.

In its sample, this clone was seen once. The chain couples TRBV7-2 to TRBJ1-4; TRBD1 matches 8 bases. The CDR3 sequence is 14 residues long. The trim removed 2 bases at V and 8 bases at J, leaving 4 bases unmatched. Germline CDR1 and CDR2: SGHTA and FQGNSA. CDR3 residues: CASSLWTGQEKLFF. The DNA of the CDR3 is TGTGCCAGCAGCTTATGGACAGGGCAAGAAAAACTGTTTTTT.

V usage is TRBV7-9 and J usage is TRBJ1-2; TRBD1 matches 10 bases. V shed 0 bases and J 7 bases; nucleotides not matched to a gene: 5. Germline CDR1 is SEHNR and CDR2 is FQNEAQ (reference sequence). The CDR3 runs 15 residues. As DNA, the CDR3 is TGTGCCAGCAGCTTAGCGGGGGGGACAGGGGTTGGCTACACCTTC. Its protein is CASSLAGGTGVGYTF.

V usage is TRBV4-2 and J usage is TRBJ1-2; D call uncertain. This CDR3 region has 16 residues. CDR1 LGHNA and CDR2 YNFKEQ come from the germline V gene. With 1 base removed from V and 5 bases from J, the gap between germline ends came to 17 bases. As DNA, the CDR3 is TGTGCCAGCAGCCAAGCCTTGGCGGGCGGTCCGTATGGCTACACCTTC. Translated, it gives CASSQALAGGPYGYTF.

The chain carries TRBV6-1 and TRBJ2-3; TRBD1 agrees at 7 bases. Losses at the gene ends were 7 bases for V and 0 bases for J; bases not matched to a gene: 1. This CDR3 comprises 13 residues. CDR1 and CDR2 (germline): MNHNS, SASEGT. The DNA for the CDR3 is TGTGCCAGCAAACAGGGGAGCACAGATACGCAGTATTTT. This gives the protein CASKQGSTDTQYF.

The V gene is TRBV20-1, the J gene TRBJ1-1; D possibly corresponds to TRBD1 (6 bases). The CDR3 extends over 11 amino acids. Germline loops: CDR1 DFQATT, CDR2 SNEGSKA (reference sequence). The CDR3 loop is CSAPKGGRAFF. The CDR3 nucleotides read TGCAGCGCCCCGAAGGGGGGGAGAGCTTTCTTT.

The V call is TRBV4-1, the J call TRBJ2-7, with 9 positions matching TRBD1. After removal of 2 bases from V and 1 base from J, the junction contained 12 bases not matched to a gene. The germline CDR1 and CDR2 sequences are MGHRA and YSYEKL. This CDR3 spans 18 amino acids. The CDR3 spells CASSQFSGQGMRSYEQYF. In nucleotides, the CDR3 is TGCGCCAGCAGCCAATTTTCGGGACAGGGAATGAGATCCTACGAGCAGTACTTC.

The V and J genes are TRBV19 and TRBJ2-7; D is perhaps TRBD1 (5 bases). V lost 5 bases and J lost 7, with 18 bases in between. CDR3 length equals 14 residues. The germline CDR1 and CDR2 sequences are LNHDA and SQIVND (reference sequence). CDR3 loop: CASSDTGLLLEQYF. CDR3 in DNA: TGTGCCAGTAGTGATACAGGTCTCCTTTTAGAGCAGTACTTC.

V and J are TRBV30 and TRBJ1-5; D may be TRBD1 (5 bases). The CDR3 extends over 15 amino acids. Germline CDR1 reads GTSNPN; CDR2 reads SVGIG (reference sequence). V lost 3 bases to trimming and J lost 3 bases, with 15 bases between them. The CDR3, as DNA: TGTGCCTGGAGAGGTGGCGGGGGAATCAATCAGCCCCAGCATTTT. As protein: CAWRGGGGINQPQHF.

The chain recombines TRBV5-1 with TRBJ2-5; TRBD1 is a possible D gene (5 bases). The CDR3 covers 14 residues. Germline V CDR1 and CDR2: SGHRS, YFSETQ. Trimming took off 4 bases at V and 0 bases at J, with 10 bases between the two ends. In DNA, the CDR3 is TGCGCCAGCAGCCTGCAGGGCAACCAAGAGACCCAGTACTTC. It is translated as CASSLQGNQETQYF.

This chain connects TRBV4-3 to TRBJ1-2; weak D call: TRBD1 (5 bases). Germline CDR1 LGHNA, CDR2 YSLEER. With 0 bases removed from V and 4 bases from J, the gap between germline ends came to 15 bases. The length of the CDR3 is 16 residues. The CDR3 spells CASSQELGGGVYGYTF. CDR3 in DNA: TGCGCCAGCAGCCAAGAGCTTGGTGGAGGGGTCTATGGCTACACCTTC.

V is TRBV6-5 and J is TRBJ1-1; no reliable D call. Germline CDR1 is MNHEY and CDR2 is SVGAGI. With 6 bases removed from V and 0 bases from J, the gap between germline ends came to 8 bases. The CDR3 totals 13 residues. CDR3 nucleotide sequence: TGTGCCAGCAGACAGAGAATGAACACTGAAGCTTTCTTT. Protein: CASRQRMNTEAFF.

In its sample, this clone was seen once. As DNA, the CDR3 is TGTGCCAGCTCACCAAGGGAGAGGCCAGATACGCAGTATTTT. This codes for CASSPRERPDTQYF. This chain uses TRBV18 with TRBJ2-3, with D possibly TRBD2 on 5 matching bases. From germline, CDR1 is KGHSH and CDR2 LQKENI. V lost 2 bases and J 4 bases, leaving 10 bases between the germline ends. There are 14 residues in the CDR3.

The chain uses TRBV4-3 and TRBJ1-1; D gene ambiguous. Looked up from germline, CDR1 is LGHNA and CDR2 is YSLEER. CDR3 length: 15 residues. Trimming shortened V by 3 bases and J by 0 bases, and 11 bases separated the two germline ends. The CDR3 region has the DNA TGCGCCAGCAGCCAGCAGAGGGTATTGAACACTGAAGCTTTCTTT. Protein: CASSQQRVLNTEAFF.

The chain uses TRBV10-3 and TRBJ2-1, with 7 positions matching TRBD2. The CDR3 is 14 residues long. In germline, CDR1 is ENHRY, CDR2 SYGVKD. Losses at the gene ends were 0 bases for V and 10 bases for J; bases not matched to a gene: 6. For the CDR3, the DNA is TGTGCCATCAGTGAGTCATTGGAGCGGGACGAGCAGTTCTTC. The encoded protein is CAISESLERDEQFF.

V gene TRBV7-2 combines with J gene TRBJ1-3; 12 nucleotides match TRBD1. The germline CDR1 and CDR2 sequences are SGHTA and FQGNSA. The CDR3 contains 17 residues. V lost 7 bases, J lost 4 bases, and 11 bases stayed unmatched. CDR3 bases: TGTGCCAGCACCGGGACAGGGGGCTTCGCTTCCGGAAACACCATATATTTT. Translating gives CASTGTGGFASGNTIYF.

V and J are TRBV7-3 and TRBJ1-1, with D hard to call. V lost 4 bases and J 4 bases, leaving 7 bases between the germline ends. Germline V lookup: CDR1 SGHTA, CDR2 FQGTGA. The CDR3 is 12 amino acids. CDR3 loop: CASSSGGTEAFF. The DNA for the CDR3 is TGTGCCAGCAGCTCCGGTGGCACTGAAGCTTTCTTT.

V gene TRBV2 combines with J gene TRBJ2-1, with D perhaps TRBD2 (5 bases). The V end was cut by 8 bases, the J end by 4 bases, with 15 bases between. This CDR3 comprises 14 residues. Germline values: CDR1 SNHLY, CDR2 FYNNEI. Written as DNA, the CDR3 is TGTGCCAGCCACCCGCCGACGGGGTACAATGAGCAGTTCTTC. Translating it yields CASHPPTGYNEQFF.